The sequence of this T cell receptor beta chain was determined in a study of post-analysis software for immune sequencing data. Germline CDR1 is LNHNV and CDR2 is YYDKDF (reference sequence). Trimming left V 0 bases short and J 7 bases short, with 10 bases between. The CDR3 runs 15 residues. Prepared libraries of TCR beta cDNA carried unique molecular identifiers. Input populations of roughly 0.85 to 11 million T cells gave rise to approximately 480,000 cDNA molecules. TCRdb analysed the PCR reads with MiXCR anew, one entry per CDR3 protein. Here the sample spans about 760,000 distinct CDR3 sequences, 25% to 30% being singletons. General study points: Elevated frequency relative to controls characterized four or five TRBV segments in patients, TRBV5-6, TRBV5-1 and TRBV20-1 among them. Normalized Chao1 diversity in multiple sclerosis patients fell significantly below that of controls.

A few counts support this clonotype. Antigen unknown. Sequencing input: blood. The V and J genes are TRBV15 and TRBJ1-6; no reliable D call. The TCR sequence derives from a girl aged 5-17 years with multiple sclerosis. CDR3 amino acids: CATSRDPNGNSPLHF. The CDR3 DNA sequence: TGTGCCACCAGCAGAGACCCCAACGGCAATTCACCCCTCCACTTT. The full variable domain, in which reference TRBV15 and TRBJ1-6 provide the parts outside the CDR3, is DAMVIQNPRYQVTQFGKPVTLSCSQTLNHNVMYWYQQKSSQAPKLLFHYYDKDFNNEADTPDNFQSRRPNTSFCFLDIRSPGLGDTAMYLCATSRDPNGNSPLHFGNGTRLTVT.